The 2 T cell receptor beta chains presented below share a single source sample, sequenced in a study of Graves' ophthalmopathy and Graves' hyperthyroidism. Amplifying from RNA transcripts, the study obtained TCR beta CDR3 regions. First-round RT-PCR with HTBI primers preceded a second-round multiplex PCR. From the multiplex PCR reads, TCRdb called clonotypes with MiXCR, one entry per CDR3 protein. This sample carries more than 1,000,000 distinct CDR3 sequences, 36% of them seen once, and the ten largest clones take over 8.5%. Sequencing was performed on peripheral blood or thyroid tissue (not recorded which). Every receptor here comes from an adult man with Graves' hyperthyroidism.

This sequence joins TRBV6-2 or TRBV6-3 and TRBJ1-1; no clear D gene. There are 14 residues in the CDR3. V was pared by 2 bases and J by 11 bases, with 18 bases between. Germline lookup yields CDR1 MNHEY and CDR2 SVGEGT. The CDR3 is CASSYTEALPKAFF. CDR3 nucleotides: TGTGCCAGCAGTTACACAGAGGCGCTTCCTAAGGCTTTCTTT.

Regarding this clonotype: Compared with germline, one end of the junction differs, possibly owing to a read error. The V and J genes are TRBV5-1 and TRBJ2-7, with 12 nucleotides matching TRBD1. This CDR3 region has 14 residues. Germline lookup yields CDR1 SGHRS and CDR2 YFSETQ. The CDR3 spells CASSEGQGAYGQYF. CDR3 sequence (DNA): TGCGCCAGCAGCGAGGGACAGGGGGCTTACGGGCAGTACTTC.